Following are 29 T cell receptor beta chains from one sample sequenced in a study of beta chain features in type 1 diabetes. Whole-study findings and limits: Moderate yet significant TCRB CDR3 shortening was seen in Type 1 diabetes patients in all four CD4+ subsets.

Expressed TCRB transcripts were sequenced because the entire RNA isolate underwent reverse transcription. Here immunoSEQ multiplex PCR was the method, and the copy in TCRdb shows in-frame clones only, minus some. The data contain under 150,000 clones, about 18% of them singletons. For these TCRs, the target antigens are not known. Material for sequencing was central memory CD4+ T cells from blood. The receptors stem from a man younger than 35 with type 1 diabetes.

This clone was recorded at least ten times. The V call is TRBV7-3, the J call TRBJ2-3; 9 bases match TRBD2. The CDR3 has 20 residues. After removal of 5 bases from V and 2 bases from J, the junction contained 20 bases not matched to a gene. CDR1 is SGHTA and CDR2 is FQGTGA in the germline V gene. The chain's CDR3 is CASSPTPGNGSGGLTDTQYF. CDR3 DNA sequence: TGTGCCAGCAGCCCCACCCCTGGAAACGGTAGCGGGGGCCTCACAGATACGCAGTATTTT.

This clone appeared a few times. CDR3 nucleotides: TGTGCCAGCAGCTTTCAACCCGGGGACACAGATACGCAGTATTTT. It specifies CASSFQPGDTDTQYF. V usage is TRBV7-2 and J usage is TRBJ2-3; the D gene is possibly TRBD2 (5 bases). The CDR3 is 15 amino acids. The germline gives CDR1 SGHTA, CDR2 FQGNSA. The ends were cut back, 3 bases at V and 2 bases at J, with 12 bases in the middle.

This clone was detected a few times. V is TRBV7-9 and J is TRBJ2-4, with 10 bases lining up with TRBD2. Looked up from germline, CDR1 is SEHNR and CDR2 is FQNEAQ (reference sequence). This CDR3 is 13 amino acids long. J was trimmed by 13 bases and V by 5 bases; bases with no gene match: 8. Written as DNA, the CDR3 is TGTGCCAGCAGCCCCCATGAGCGGGAGGGCCAGTACTTC. Translating gives CASSPHEREGQYF.

The rearrangement uses TRBV19 and TRBJ1-2; 11 nucleotides match TRBD1. From germline, CDR1 is LNHDA and CDR2 SQIVND (reference sequence). With 7 bases clipped from V and 4 bases from J, the junction kept 11 bases outside the gene matches. The CDR3 is made up of 16 amino acids. CDR3 protein: CASTITGTGGLYGYTF. For the CDR3, the DNA is TGTGCCAGTACAATCACCGGGACAGGGGGACTCTATGGCTACACCTTC.

A note on this clone: A junction end diverges from the germline sequence, so it may reflect a read error. The rearrangement joins TRBV7-7 to TRBJ2-1; 8 bases line up with TRBD1. Per the germline V gene, CDR1 is SSHAT and CDR2 is FNYEAQ (reference sequence). The CDR3 spans 16 residues. The CDR3 region is CASSPHPGGEYNEQFF. CDR3 nucleotide sequence: TGTGCTAGCAGCCCACACCCAGGGGGCGAGTACAATGAGCAGTTCTTC. Together with reference TRBV7-7 and TRBJ2-1, the CDR3 gives the full variable domain: GAGVSQSPRYKVTKRGQDVTLRCDPISSHATLYWYQQALGQGPEFLTYFNYEAQPDKSGLPSDRFSAERPEGSISTLTIQRTEQRDSAMYRCASSPHPGGEYNEQFFGPGTRLTVL.

The rearrangement joins TRBV7-9 to TRBJ2-5; possibly TRBD1 or TRBD2 for D (5 bases each). Trimming shortened V by 0 bases and J by 1 base, and 9 bases separated the two germline ends. The CDR3 extends over 15 amino acids. Per germline, CDR1 SEHNR and CDR2 FQNEAQ (reference sequence). The CDR3: CASSLAFGAQETQYF. In nucleotides, the CDR3 is TGTGCCAGCAGCTTAGCGTTCGGGGCCCAAGAGACCCAGTACTTC.

This clone came up a few times. This chain links TRBV13 with TRBJ2-7; D unresolved. V was cut by 5 bases and J by 7 bases, with 9 bases left in between. Per the germline V gene, CDR1 is PRHDT and CDR2 is FYEKMQ (reference sequence). There are 11 residues in the CDR3. The CDR3 bases are TGTGCCAGCAGCAGTGTGGGAGAGCAGTACTTC. Translating gives CASSSVGEQYF.

This chain joins TRBV2 and TRBJ1-5; maybe TRBD1 (6 bases). The CDR3 consists of 15 residues. Germline-derived CDR1 and CDR2 are SNHLY and FYNNEI. The V and J ends lost 5 bases and 2 bases respectively, with 13 bases between them. CDR3 loop: CASSTQGMGNQPQHF. In DNA form, the CDR3 reads TGTGCCAGCAGTACACAGGGAATGGGCAATCAGCCCCAGCATTTT.

J is TRBJ1-1 and V is TRBV6-1; D ambiguous. V was shortened by 8 bases and J by 1 base, with 5 bases between the two germline ends. The CDR3 length is 11 residues. CDR1 is MNHNS, CDR2 SASEGT, per germline. The CDR3: CASQANTEAFF. The CDR3 DNA reads TGTGCCAGCCAGGCGAACACTGAAGCTTTCTTT.

This clone came up a few times. J is TRBJ1-1 and V is TRBV14; no clear D. The CDR3 is 13 amino acids. Trimming shortened V by 1 base and J by 3 bases, and 6 bases separated the two germline ends. CDR1 is SGHDN, CDR2 FVKESK, per germline. DNA for the CDR3: TGTGCCAGCAGCCAAGGATCCTACACTGAAGCTTTCTTT. Its protein product is CASSQGSYTEAFF.

V usage is TRBV9 and J usage is TRBJ1-5; D is unresolved. CDR1 is SGDLS and CDR2 is YYNGEE in the germline V gene. The CDR3 has 15 amino acids. V dropped 4 bases and J dropped 2 bases, with 13 bases sitting between them. CDR3 loop: CASSPAARGNQPQHF. The DNA for the CDR3 is TGTGCCAGCAGCCCCGCTGCACGGGGCAATCAGCCCCAGCATTTT.

The chain couples TRBV5-1 to TRBJ2-5, with 10 bases that match TRBD1. Matching the DNA end better, TRBJ2-7 makes the J call doubtful. The CDR3 contains 14 residues. Looked up from germline, CDR1 is SGHRS and CDR2 is YFSETQ. The CDR3 reads CASSLVGTGDEQYF. In DNA form, the CDR3 reads TGCGCCAGCAGCTTGGTGGGGACAGGGGACGAGCAGTACTTC.

The V call is TRBV2, the J call TRBJ1-2, with TRBD1 as a possible D gene (5 bases). The germline CDR1 and CDR2 sequences are SNHLY and FYNNEI. Trimming cost V 7 bases and J 4 bases, with 10 bases left between them. This CDR3 contains 12 residues. Here the CDR3 DNA reads TGTGCCAGCACCTCAGACAGCTATGGCTACACCTTC. It encodes CASTSDSYGYTF.

The chain recombines TRBV14 with TRBJ2-3; D is uncertain. With 1 base removed from V and 10 bases from J, the gap between germline ends came to 15 bases. Germline V gene sequence: CDR1 SGHDN, CDR2 FVKESK. CDR3 size: 14 residues. The CDR3 DNA sequence: TGTGCCAGCAGCCAAGCTGGCTCCTCACGCGCGCAGTATTTT. This encodes CASSQAGSSRAQYF.

The chain joins TRBV6-5 to TRBJ2-7, with 7 bases matching TRBD2. The V and J ends lost 2 bases and 6 bases, in that order; junction bases with no gene match: 7. From germline, CDR1 is MNHEY and CDR2 SVGAGI. The CDR3 length is 14 residues. The CDR3 reads CASSYTAGDREQYF. The DNA for the CDR3 is TGTGCCAGCAGTTACACGGCGGGAGATCGCGAGCAGTACTTC.

This clone was seen a handful of times. Here the CDR3 reads CASSFPGGSTDTQYF. CDR3 in DNA: TGTGCCAGCAGCTTTCCAGGGGGTTCCACAGATACGCAGTATTTT. The rearrangement uses TRBV7-2 and TRBJ2-3; 7 nucleotides align to TRBD1. This CDR3 is 15 amino acids long. The trim removed 3 bases at V and 2 bases at J, leaving 5 bases unmatched. CDR1 and CDR2 (germline): SGHTA, FQGNSA.

This clone was detected only a few times. Only one base separates this from a far larger clonotype, so it likely reflects a read error. This chain joins TRBV11-1 and TRBJ2-3, with a tentative D call TRBD2 (7 bases). Trimming removed 5 bases from V and 4 bases from J, with 19 bases in between. The CDR3 covers 16 residues. In germline, CDR1 is SGHAT, CDR2 FQDESV (reference sequence). Here the CDR3 reads CASSARGLGGPDTQYF. CDR3 coding DNA: TGTGCCAGCAGCGCGCGGGGCCTGGGGGGGCCAGATACGCAGTATTTT.

About this clone: Other DNA sequences in this sample translate to the same CDR3. The chain has TRBV7-2 and TRBJ2-7, with D unresolved. Trimming pared 1 base from V and 0 bases from J, leaving 10 bases between. CDR1 SGHTA and CDR2 FQGNSA come from the germline V gene. This CDR3 spans 15 amino acids. The DNA for the CDR3 is TGTGCCAGCAGCTTAGGGGATGTAACCTCCTACGAGCAGTACTTC. It specifies CASSLGDVTSYEQYF. Full variable domain (outside the CDR3, taken from reference TRBV7-2 and TRBJ2-7): GAGVSQSPSNKVTEKGKDVELRCDPISGHTALYWYRQSLGQGLEFLIYFQGNSAPDKSGLPSDRFSAERTGGSVSTLTIQRTQQEDSAVYLCASSLGDVTSYEQYFGPGTRLTVT.

This clone showed up many times. This chain links TRBV6-6 with TRBJ2-3; 7 bases match TRBD1. The germline V gene encodes CDR1 MNHNY and CDR2 SVGAGI (reference sequence). There are 14 residues in the CDR3. J lost 2 bases, V lost 5 bases, and 4 bases had no gene match. This chain's CDR3 is CASSKQGFTDTQYF. DNA for the CDR3: TGTGCCAGCAGTAAACAGGGGTTCACAGATACGCAGTATTTT.

This clone was found a few times. The CDR3 spells CASSLLHIESFGNIQYF. CDR3 DNA sequence: TGTGCCAGCAGTTTATTACACATCGAAAGTTTCGGAAACATTCAGTACTTC. The chain is built from TRBV28 and TRBJ2-4, with D uncertain. V gave up 1 base and J gave up 6 bases, with 19 bases separating them. Germline V gene data show CDR1 as MDHEN and CDR2 as SYDVKM. This CDR3 has 17 residues. Filled out from reference TRBV28 and TRBJ2-4, the complete variable domain reads DVKVTQSSRYLVKRTGEKVFLECVQDMDHENMFWYRQDPGLGLRLIYFSYDVKMKEKGDIPEGYSVSREKKERFSLILESASTNQTSMYLCASSLLHIESFGNIQYFGAGTRLSVL.

This clone showed up just a few times. The chain couples TRBV5-1 to TRBJ2-1; D not certain. This CDR3 is 14 amino acids long. V was pared by 0 bases and J by 5 bases, with 9 bases between. Germline V gene lookup returns CDR1 SGHRS and CDR2 YFSETQ. The CDR3 sequence: CASSLASQDNEQFF. CDR3 in DNA: TGCGCCAGCAGCTTGGCGTCCCAGGACAATGAGCAGTTCTTC.

V is TRBV4-2 and J is TRBJ2-1, with 9 positions matching TRBD1. V lost 0 bases and J lost 9; bases outside the gene matches: 6. This CDR3 has 15 amino acids. The germline V gene has CDR1 LGHNA and CDR2 YNFKEQ. The CDR3 DNA reads TGTGCCAGCAGCCAAGAGGGGACAGGGCAAGGTGAGCAGTTCTTC. Its protein is CASSQEGTGQGEQFF.

The rearrangement uses TRBV28 and TRBJ2-1; D not resolved. This CDR3 has 13 residues. From germline, CDR1 is MDHEN and CDR2 SYDVKM. V was cut by 8 bases and J by 0 bases, with 8 bases left in between. The CDR3 spells CASSVGSYNEQFF. Written as DNA, the CDR3 is TGTGCCAGCTCTGTTGGCTCCTACAATGAGCAGTTCTTC.

The rearrangement uses TRBV18 and TRBJ2-2, with unresolved D. Germline CDR1 and CDR2: KGHSH and LQKENI. This CDR3 has 13 residues. Trimming took 4 bases from V and 1 from J, leaving 4 bases between them. CDR3 in DNA: TGTGCCAGCTCACGACTGAACACCGGGGAGCTGTTTTTT. Its protein is CASSRLNTGELFF.

This clone occurred many times. CDR3 in DNA: TGTGCCTGGAGTGTACGGCGGGGAGAAAAACTGTTTTTT. Amino acids: CAWSVRRGEKLFF. The chain recombines TRBV30 with TRBJ1-4; no firm D call. The V end was cut by 0 bases, the J end by 8 bases, with 10 bases between. The CDR3 length is 13 residues. CDR1 is GTSNPN and CDR2 is SVGIG in the germline V gene (reference sequence).

This clone was found a few times. The rearrangement links TRBV27 to TRBJ2-3, with 11 bases lining up with TRBD2. Trimming took 8 bases from V and 5 from J; bases not matched to a gene: 6. The CDR3 totals 14 residues. From germline, CDR1 is MNHEY and CDR2 SMNVEV (reference sequence). The CDR3 coding sequence is TGTGCCAGCTCGGGACTAGCGGCTATAGATACGCAGTATTTT. Translated: CASSGLAAIDTQYF.

The chain links TRBV4-2 to TRBJ2-5; TRBD1 might be the D (7 bases). This CDR3 spans 16 amino acids. The V end lost 4 bases, the J end lost 2 bases, and 17 bases lay between the germline ends. CDR1 and CDR2 from the germline V gene are LGHNA and YNFKEQ. The CDR3 protein is CASSPLGGQVQETQYF. Here the CDR3 DNA reads TGTGCCAGCAGCCCCCTGGGAGGACAGGTTCAAGAGACCCAGTACTTC.

As to this clone: This sample also contains other DNA sequences that code for the same CDR3. The V call is TRBV9, the J call TRBJ2-5; no reliable D call. The germline V gene encodes CDR1 SGDLS and CDR2 YYNGEE. Trimming pared 1 base from V and 2 bases from J, leaving 6 bases between. The CDR3 spans 13 residues. The CDR3 loop reads CASSVYEQETQYF. In DNA form, the CDR3 reads TGTGCCAGCAGCGTATATGAGCAAGAGACCCAGTACTTC.

The chain employs TRBV29-1 and TRBJ2-3; D unclear. The CDR3 is made up of 13 amino acids. The germline gives CDR1 SQVTM, CDR2 ANQGSEA. V was clipped by 1 base and J by 7 bases, with 12 bases between them. The CDR3 loop is CSVEVPLENTQYF. CDR3 coding DNA: TGCAGCGTTGAAGTACCACTCGAAAATACGCAGTATTTT.